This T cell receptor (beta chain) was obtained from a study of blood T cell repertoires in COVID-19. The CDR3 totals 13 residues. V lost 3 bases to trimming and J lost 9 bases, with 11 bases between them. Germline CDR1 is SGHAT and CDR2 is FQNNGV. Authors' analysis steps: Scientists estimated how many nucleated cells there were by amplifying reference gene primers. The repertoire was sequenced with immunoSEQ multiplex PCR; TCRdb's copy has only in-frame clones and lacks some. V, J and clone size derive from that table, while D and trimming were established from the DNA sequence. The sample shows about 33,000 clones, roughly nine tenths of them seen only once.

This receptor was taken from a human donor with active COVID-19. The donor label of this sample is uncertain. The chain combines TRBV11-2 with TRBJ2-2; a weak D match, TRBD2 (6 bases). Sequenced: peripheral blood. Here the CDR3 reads CASSLEGGRELFF. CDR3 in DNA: TGTGCCAGCAGCTTGGAGGGCGGCCGGGAGCTGTTTTTT.